This TCR beta chain originates from a study of cytomegalovirus exposure and HLA in healthy donors. Overall study context: The approximately 120 validation repertoires were reported in a later analysis to have been generated on the same platform as the roughly 670 first-cohort repertoires.

The donors belonged to the approximately 120-subject validation cohort, separate from the roughly 650-subject first cohort. This clone appeared a few times. Its antigen is currently unknown. Measured with immunoSEQ multiplex PCR; TCRdb has only the in-frame clones, and not every one. The repertoire holds about 54,000 clones, approximately 89% seen once, with 7.5% to 9.5% in the top ten. Broader study findings: Despite most TCR sequences being rare, some public TCRs occurred in many donors. 150 to 200 TCR beta chains were listed as cytomegalovirus-associated.

This CDR3 spans 13 amino acids. Trimming cost V 8 bases and J 5 bases; bases outside gene matches: 6. Germline CDR1 and CDR2: SNHLY and FYNNEI. Sequenced sample: PBMCs. The genes are TRBV2 and TRBJ1-5; 7 nucleotides align to TRBD1. This receptor was identified in a woman aged 18 to 35 in good health and CMV-seropositive. The DNA of the CDR3 is TGTGCCAGCGGCTACGACAGGGATCAGCCCCAGCATTTT. Translation: CASGYDRDQPQHF.